Below, 30 T cell receptor beta chains from the same sample are listed, as sequenced in a study of T cells in Graves' hyperthyroidism and ophthalmopathy (dated by TCRdb to between 2018 and 2021). The library was prepared using multiplex PCR. Sequenced on an Illumina HiSeq 2000. TCR beta CDR3 regions were amplified from RNA transcripts. A first-round RT-PCR of the TCR CDR3 used the HTBI primer set with the Qiagen OneStep RT-PCR kit. Starting from the raw public reads, TCRdb applied fastp trimming at Q25, assembled clones with MiXCR and retained in-frame beta chains. Rows are unified per CDR3 protein, each entry keeping the most common DNA and genes. Across this sample there are approximately 610,000 distinct CDR3 sequences, with over 15% seen only once. The ten largest make up 15% to 20% of the sample. The sequenced sample was blood. All receptors derive from a woman younger than 35 with Graves' hyperthyroidism.

The chain joins TRBV5-1 to TRBJ2-7, with a possible D match to TRBD1 (6 bases). Trimming stripped 4 bases from V and 3 bases from J, with 17 bases between. The V gene's germline CDR1 is SGHRS and CDR2 YFSETQ. The CDR3 has 15 amino acids. CDR3 DNA sequence: TGCGCCAGCAGCCCACCGGGACAACCTTACTACGAGCAGTACTTC. It is translated as CASSPPGQPYYEQYF.

CDR3 in amino acids: CASSLEARRSPLHF. The CDR3, as DNA: TGTGCCAGCAGCTTAGAGGCCAGGCGTTCACCCCTCCACTTT. The chain has TRBV7-2 and TRBJ1-6, with D uncertain. The germline V gene encodes CDR1 SGHTA and CDR2 FQGNSA. V was cut by 1 base and J by 9 bases, with 10 bases left in between. The CDR3 runs 14 residues.

This clonotype was seen at least ten times. The chain joins TRBV3-1 to TRBJ2-5, with TRBD2 matching 8 bases. The V segment lost 4 bases and the J segment 4 bases; nucleotides outside the gene matches: 5. Germline CDR1 reads LGHDT; CDR2 reads YNNKEL (reference sequence). The CDR3 runs to 14 residues. CDR3 residues: CASSPRTSRETQYF. Here the CDR3 DNA reads TGTGCCAGCAGCCCAAGGACTAGCAGAGAGACCCAGTACTTC.

The V gene is TRBV10-3, the J gene TRBJ2-3; TRBD2 might be the D (7 bases). The CDR3 contains 20 residues. Germline CDR1 ENHRY, CDR2 SYGVKD. Deletions cut 3 bases from V and 2 bases from J, with 27 bases between. For the CDR3, the DNA is TGTGCCATCAGTGATCGAGGGGGGGGGGCCGATGTTTCCCTCACAGATACGCAGTATTTT. Amino acids: CAISDRGGGADVSLTDTQYF.

This clonotype was detected a few times. This sequence joins TRBV6-5 and TRBJ1-3; D perhaps matches TRBD1 (5 bases). The CDR3 has 14 amino acids. V was cut by 0 bases and J by 8 bases, with 11 bases left in between. Germline values: CDR1 MNHEY, CDR2 SVGAGI. The DNA of the CDR3 is TGTGCCAGCAGTTACTCGGGCGGAGGGGACACCATATATTTT. It translates to CASSYSGGGDTIYF.

The J gene is TRBJ2-7, the V gene TRBV10-3; D gene uncertain. The CDR3 is made up of 12 amino acids. The germline gives CDR1 ENHRY, CDR2 SYGVKD. Trimming left V 6 bases short and J 3 bases short, with 9 bases between. The CDR3 DNA reads TGTGCCATCAGGGGGATCGGCTACGAGCAGTACTTC. The encoded protein is CAIRGIGYEQYF.

This clonotype was observed a few times. This rearrangement joins TRBV12-3 or TRBV12-4 to TRBJ2-5; 10 bases line up with TRBD2. The CDR3 extends over 16 amino acids. The V segment lost 7 bases and the J segment 5 bases; nucleotides outside the gene matches: 13. The CDR3 loop is CASTPGLLAGDETQYF. CDR3 DNA: TGTGCCAGCACCCCAGGTCTCCTAGCGGGAGACGAGACCCAGTACTTC.

In its sample, this clonotype was seen many times. The V gene is TRBV7-9, the J gene TRBJ2-1, with TRBD2 matching over 7 bases. The CDR3 consists of 16 residues. The V gene end was trimmed by 4 bases and the J gene end by 7 bases; junction bases not matched to a gene: 13. CDR1 SEHNR and CDR2 FQNEAQ come from the germline V gene (reference sequence). The CDR3 is CASSSPMGTIGNEQFF. The CDR3 bases are TGTGCCAGCAGCTCGCCGATGGGGACTATAGGGAATGAGCAGTTCTTC.

This clonotype was observed many times. The V call is TRBV3-1, the J call TRBJ2-1; tentatively, D is TRBD1 or TRBD2 (5 bases each). The germline V gene has CDR1 LGHDT and CDR2 YNNKEL (reference sequence). The CDR3 is made up of 17 amino acids. The V gene lost 0 bases and the J gene lost 8 bases, with 20 bases spanning the gap. CDR3 sequence: CASSQEVTLHGAYEQFF. Written as DNA, the CDR3 is TGTGCCAGCAGCCAAGAGGTAACCTTACACGGGGCGTATGAGCAGTTCTTC.

V is TRBV15 and J is TRBJ2-2, with D unclear. V lost 1 base, J lost 4 bases, and 7 bases lay in between. The CDR3 extends over 14 amino acids. CDR1 and CDR2 from the germline V gene are LNHNV and YYDKDF (reference sequence). CDR3 sequence (DNA): TGTGCCACCAGCAGAGGGGCCATCACCGGGGAGCTGTTTTTT. Translation: CATSRGAITGELFF.

At least ten counts were recorded for this clonotype. The genes are TRBV24-1 and TRBJ2-1; D perhaps matches TRBD2 (5 bases). Germline V gene data show CDR1 as KGHDR and CDR2 as SFDVKD. V lost 5 bases and J lost 4, with 11 bases in between. This CDR3 is 14 amino acids long. The CDR3 nucleotides read TGTGCCACCAGTGGAAGCGGACTGTACAATGAGCAGTTCTTC. Its protein is CATSGSGLYNEQFF.

This clonotype has ten or more counts. This chain connects TRBV3-1 to TRBJ2-7; D perhaps matches TRBD2 (6 bases). The germline V gene has CDR1 LGHDT and CDR2 YNNKEL (reference sequence). This CDR3 comprises 14 residues. V lost 4 bases and J lost 4, with 14 bases in between. In nucleotides, the CDR3 is TGTGCCAGCAGCCTGTATTATAGCGGATACGAGCAGTACTTC. Its translation is CASSLYYSGYEQYF.

As to this clonotype: With a much larger clone just one base away, this may be a read error. The V and J genes are TRBV27 and TRBJ2-3, with no clear D. Germline CDR1 and CDR2: MNHEY and SMNVEV (reference sequence). The CDR3 totals 15 residues. V dropped 7 bases and J dropped 0 bases, with 14 bases sitting between them. The CDR3 loop reads CASTSSRVSTDTQYF. CDR3 nucleotide sequence: TGTGCCAGCACCAGTAGCCGGGTTAGCACAGATACGCAGTATTTT.

There are many counts of this clonotype. The chain uses TRBV30 and TRBJ2-3, with 8 bases lining up with TRBD2. Germline V gene data show CDR1 as GTSNPN and CDR2 as SVGIG (reference sequence). This CDR3 region has 14 residues. Unmatched junction bases numbered 9, after V lost 4 bases and J lost 6 bases. CDR3: CAWKRAGGGDTQYF. CDR3 DNA: TGTGCCTGGAAGAGGGCGGGGGGAGGTGATACGCAGTATTTT.

This clonotype occurred a few times. The chain couples TRBV20-1 to TRBJ2-5, with D possibly TRBD1 on 6 matching bases. This CDR3 spans 15 amino acids. Germline V gene lookup returns CDR1 DFQATT and CDR2 SNEGSKA (reference sequence). The V gene lost 4 bases and the J gene lost 5 bases, with 20 bases spanning the gap. The CDR3 loop is CSATSYRVSAETQYF. For the CDR3, the DNA is TGCAGTGCTACATCATACAGGGTGTCGGCGGAGACCCAGTACTTC.

Ten or more counts support this clonotype. The chain employs TRBV28 and TRBJ2-7, with 11 bases matching TRBD2. The J segment lost 6 bases and the V segment lost 7 bases, leaving 8 bases of the junction unmatched. Germline lookup yields CDR1 MDHEN and CDR2 SYDVKM. This CDR3 has 14 residues. The CDR3, as DNA: TGTGCCAGCATTCCACTAGCGGGAGAATCCGAGCAGTACTTC. The encoded protein is CASIPLAGESEQYF. Based on the CDR3 plus reference TRBV28 and TRBJ2-7, the full variable domain is DVKVTQSSRYLVKRTGEKVFLECVQDMDHENMFWYRQDPGLGLRLIYFSYDVKMKEKGDIPEGYSVSREKKERFSLILESASTNQTSMYLCASIPLAGESEQYFGPGTRLTVT.

The chain employs TRBV28 and TRBJ2-7; 12 nucleotides match TRBD1. The junction had 6 bases not matched to a gene; V was cut back by 2 bases and J by 4 bases. The CDR3 is 16 residues long. CDR1 and CDR2 (germline): MDHEN, SYDVKM. The CDR3 loop reads CASSLLGTGGFYEQYF. The CDR3 nucleotides are TGTGCCAGCAGTTTACTAGGGACAGGGGGCTTTTACGAGCAGTACTTC.

A single count supports this clonotype. This rearrangement joins TRBV19 to TRBJ2-1; no clear D. CDR1 and CDR2 (germline): LNHDA, SQIVND (reference sequence). The CDR3 length is 12 residues. Trimming removed 4 bases at V and 3 bases at J, with 4 bases between. CDR3 residues: CASSKVYNEQFF. In DNA form, the CDR3 reads TGTGCCAGTAGTAAGGTCTACAATGAGCAGTTCTTC.

V usage is TRBV10-1 and J usage is TRBJ1-5; TRBD1 matches at 7 bases. The CDR3 runs 14 residues. V dropped 6 bases and J dropped 5; count of bases not matched to a gene: 7. Germline V lookup: CDR1 WNHNN, CDR2 SYGVQD (reference sequence). CDR3 region: CASRGTAHHQPQHF. For the CDR3, the DNA is TGCGCCAGCAGAGGGACAGCCCACCATCAGCCCCAGCATTTT.

This clonotype was detected only a few times. The V gene is TRBV6-1, the J gene TRBJ2-3; 14 nucleotides align to TRBD2. Germline CDR1 is MNHNS and CDR2 is SASEGT. The ends lost 6 bases at V and 0 bases at J; junction bases unmatched: 8. The CDR3 is made up of 18 amino acids. CDR3 nucleotide sequence: TGTGCCAGCAGAACCCGGACTAGCGGGGGGTCTAGCACAGATACGCAGTATTTT. Its protein is CASRTRTSGGSSTDTQYF.

This clonotype has a count of ten or more. V gene TRBV12-3 or TRBV12-4 combines with J gene TRBJ2-5; 8 nucleotides match TRBD1. V trimming: 8 bases; J trimming: 1 base; junction bases outside the gene matches: 0. The CDR3 is made up of 12 amino acids. CDR3 sequence: CASGTGQETQYF. The CDR3 DNA sequence: TGTGCCAGCGGGACAGGCCAAGAGACCCAGTACTTC.

This clonotype has a count of ten or more. The chain employs TRBV15 and TRBJ2-7; 7 bases are shared with TRBD2. This CDR3 comprises 14 residues. Germline lookup yields CDR1 LNHNV and CDR2 YYDKDF (reference sequence). V gave up 1 base and J gave up 4 bases; unmatched junction bases: 4. The CDR3 sequence: CATSRGVAGYEQYF. The CDR3, as DNA: TGTGCCACCAGCAGAGGGGTAGCGGGTTACGAGCAGTACTTC. Complete variable domain (other parts from reference TRBV15 and TRBJ2-7): DAMVIQNPRYQVTQFGKPVTLSCSQTLNHNVMYWYQQKSSQAPKLLFHYYDKDFNNEADTPDNFQSRRPNTSFCFLDIRSPGLGDTAMYLCATSRGVAGYEQYFGPGTRLTVT.

This clonotype turned up a few times. The V gene is TRBV3-1, the J gene TRBJ1-6, with D possibly matching TRBD1 (6 bases). Trimming took 4 bases from V and 0 from J, leaving 10 bases between them. CDR1 is LGHDT and CDR2 is YNNKEL in the germline V gene (reference sequence). The length of the CDR3 is 16 residues. This CDR3 is CASSPGQFSYNSPLHF. CDR3 DNA sequence: TGTGCCAGCAGCCCCGGACAGTTCTCCTATAATTCACCCCTCCACTTT.

Only a few counts were recorded for this clonotype. The V and J genes are TRBV19 and TRBJ2-2; D is undetermined. V was trimmed by 1 base and J by 4 bases, leaving 4 bases between them. The CDR3 is 13 residues long. In germline, CDR1 is LNHDA, CDR2 SQIVND (reference sequence). The CDR3 is CASSIASTGELFF. DNA for the CDR3: TGTGCCAGTAGTATAGCGAGCACCGGGGAGCTGTTTTTT.

The chain links TRBV4-1 to TRBJ2-1, with D perhaps matching TRBD2 (6 bases). Trimming shortened V by 1 base and J by 11 bases, and 21 bases separated the two germline ends. There are 16 residues in the CDR3. Germline CDR1 reads MGHRA; CDR2 reads YSYEKL. The CDR3 nucleotides are TGCGCCAGCAGCCAAGGGCCAGGGACTCAACCTTGGAAGCAGTTCTTC. Protein: CASSQGPGTQPWKQFF.

This rearrangement joins TRBV12-3 or TRBV12-4 to TRBJ1-1; the D gene is possibly TRBD1 (6 bases). V was clipped by 6 bases and J by 3 bases, with 17 bases between them. The CDR3 runs 15 residues. The CDR3, as DNA: TGTGCCAGCAGCCTGACAGGTGGGGGGCACACTGAAGCTTTCTTT. Amino acids: CASSLTGGGHTEAFF.

Ten or more counts support this clonotype. This chain joins TRBV20-1 and TRBJ1-1; D remains ambiguous. This CDR3 contains 12 residues. Germline CDR1 is DFQATT and CDR2 is SNEGSKA (reference sequence). The V end lost 0 bases, the J end lost 10 bases, and 12 bases lay between the germline ends. CDR3 bases: TGCAGTGCTAGAGAGGTAGTTGTTGGAGCTTTCTTT. This sequence encodes CSAREVVVGAFF.

About this clonotype itself: This may be a read error, as it is one base from a much larger clone. The rearrangement uses TRBV5-1 and TRBJ1-2; D is uncertain. Germline V gives CDR1 SGHRS, CDR2 YFSETQ. CDR3 length: 14 residues. DNA for the CDR3: TGCACCAGCAGCTTGGTGAACAATGACTATGGCTACACCTTC. It specifies CTSSLVNNDYGYTF.

In this sample, this clonotype turned up once. The chain combines TRBV4-3 with TRBJ1-1; D remains unclear. V was pared by 4 bases and J by 0 bases, with 24 bases between. The CDR3 has 19 amino acids. CDR1 is LGHNA, CDR2 YSLEER, per germline. CDR3 bases: TGCGCCAGCAGCCGAGCGATTTTGATTGTCACTCAGCTGAACACTGAAGCTTTCTTT. This sequence encodes CASSRAILIVTQLNTEAFF.

Remarks on this clonotype: A much larger clone differs by one base, so this may be a read error. The chain has TRBV15 and TRBJ2-1; TRBD1 aligns across 9 bases. The germline gives CDR1 LNHNV, CDR2 YYDKDF (reference sequence). This CDR3 spans 15 amino acids. V trimming: 1 base; J trimming: 10 bases; junction bases outside the gene matches: 8. CDR3 loop: CATSRGGDREGEQFF. For the CDR3, the DNA is TGTGCCACCAGCAGAGGTGGGGACAGGGAAGGGGAGCAGTTCTTC. The whole variable domain, filled in from reference TRBV15 and TRBJ2-1, reads DAMVIQNPRYQVTQFGKPVTLSCSQTLNHNVMYWYQQKSSQAPKLLFHYYDKDFNNEADTPDNFQSRRPNTSFCFLDIRSPGLGDTAMYLCATSRGGDREGEQFFGPGTRLTVL.